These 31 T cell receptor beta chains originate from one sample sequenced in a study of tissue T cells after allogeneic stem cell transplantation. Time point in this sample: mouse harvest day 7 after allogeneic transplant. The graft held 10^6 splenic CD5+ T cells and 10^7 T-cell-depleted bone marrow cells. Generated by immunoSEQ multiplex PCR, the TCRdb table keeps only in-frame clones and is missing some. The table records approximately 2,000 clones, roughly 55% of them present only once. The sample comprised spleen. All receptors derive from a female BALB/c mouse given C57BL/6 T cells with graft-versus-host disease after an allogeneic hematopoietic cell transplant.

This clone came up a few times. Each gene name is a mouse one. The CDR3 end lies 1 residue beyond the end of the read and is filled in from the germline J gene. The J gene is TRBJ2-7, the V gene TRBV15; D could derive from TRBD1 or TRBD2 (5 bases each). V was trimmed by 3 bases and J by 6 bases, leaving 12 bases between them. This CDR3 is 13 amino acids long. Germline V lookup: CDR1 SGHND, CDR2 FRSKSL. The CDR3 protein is CASSLGEEIEQYF. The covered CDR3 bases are TGTGCCAGCAGTTTGGGGGAGGAGATTGAACAGTAC.

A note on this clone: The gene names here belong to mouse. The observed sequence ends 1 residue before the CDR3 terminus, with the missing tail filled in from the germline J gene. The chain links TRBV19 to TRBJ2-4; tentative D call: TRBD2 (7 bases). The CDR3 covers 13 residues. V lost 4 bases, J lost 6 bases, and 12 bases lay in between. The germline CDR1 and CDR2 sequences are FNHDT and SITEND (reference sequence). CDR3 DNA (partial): TGTGCCAGCAGTGAAGGGGGGGGGAACACCTTGTAC. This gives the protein CASSEGGGNTLY. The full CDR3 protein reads CASSEGGGNTLYF. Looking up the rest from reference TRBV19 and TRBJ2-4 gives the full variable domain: GGIITQTPKFLIGQEGQKLTLKCQQNFNHDTMYWYRQDSGKGLRLIYYSITENDLQKGDLSEGYDASREKKSSFSLTVTSAQKNEMAVFLCASSEGGGNTLYFGAGTRLSVL.

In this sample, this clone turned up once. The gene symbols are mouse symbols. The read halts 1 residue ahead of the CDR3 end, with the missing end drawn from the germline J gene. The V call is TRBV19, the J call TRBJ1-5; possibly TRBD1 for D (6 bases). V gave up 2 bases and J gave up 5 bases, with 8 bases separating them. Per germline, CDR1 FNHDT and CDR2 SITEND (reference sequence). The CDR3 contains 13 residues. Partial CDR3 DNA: TGTGCCAGCAGTATCGGGACATACCAGGCTCCGCTT. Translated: CASSIGTYQAPL. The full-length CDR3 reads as CASSIGTYQAPLF.

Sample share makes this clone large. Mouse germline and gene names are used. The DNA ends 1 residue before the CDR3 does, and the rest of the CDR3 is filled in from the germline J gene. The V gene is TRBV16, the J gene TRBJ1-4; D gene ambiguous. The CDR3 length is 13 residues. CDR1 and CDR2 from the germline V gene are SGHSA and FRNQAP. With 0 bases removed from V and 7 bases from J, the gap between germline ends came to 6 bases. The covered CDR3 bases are TGTGCAAGCAGCTTAGATTTGGGCGAAAGATTATTT. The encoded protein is CASSLDLGERLF. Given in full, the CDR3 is CASSLDLGERLFF. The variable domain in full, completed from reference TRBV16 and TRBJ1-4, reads NAGVIQTPRHKVTGKGQEATLWCEPISGHSAVFWYRQTIVQGLEFLTYFRNQAPIDDSGMPKERFSAQMPNQSHSTLKIQSTQPQDSAVYLCASSLDLGERLFFGHGTKLSVL.

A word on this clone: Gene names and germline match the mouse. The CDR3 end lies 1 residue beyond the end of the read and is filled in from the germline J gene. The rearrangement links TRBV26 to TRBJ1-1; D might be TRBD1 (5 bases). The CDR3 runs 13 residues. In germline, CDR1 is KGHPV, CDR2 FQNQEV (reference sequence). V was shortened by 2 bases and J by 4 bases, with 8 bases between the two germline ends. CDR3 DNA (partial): TGTGCCAGCAGTCTGCGACAGAGCACAGAAGTCTTC. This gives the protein CASSLRQSTEVF. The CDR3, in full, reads CASSLRQSTEVFF.

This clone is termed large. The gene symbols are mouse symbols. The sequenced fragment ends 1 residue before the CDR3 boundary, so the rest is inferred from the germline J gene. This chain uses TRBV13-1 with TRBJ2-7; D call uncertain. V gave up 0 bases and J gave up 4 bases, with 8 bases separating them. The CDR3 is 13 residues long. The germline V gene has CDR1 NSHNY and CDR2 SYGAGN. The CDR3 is CASSDAPGYEQYF. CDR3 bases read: TGTGCCAGCAGTGATGCACCGGGGTATGAACAGTAC.

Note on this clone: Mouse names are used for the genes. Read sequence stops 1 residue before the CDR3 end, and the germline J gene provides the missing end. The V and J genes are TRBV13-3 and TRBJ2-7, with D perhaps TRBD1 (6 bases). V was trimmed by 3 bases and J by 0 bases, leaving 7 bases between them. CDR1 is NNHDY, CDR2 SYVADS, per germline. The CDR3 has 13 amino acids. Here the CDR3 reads CASSGDNSYEQYF. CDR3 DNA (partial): TGTGCCAGCAGTGGGGACAACTCCTATGAACAGTAC.

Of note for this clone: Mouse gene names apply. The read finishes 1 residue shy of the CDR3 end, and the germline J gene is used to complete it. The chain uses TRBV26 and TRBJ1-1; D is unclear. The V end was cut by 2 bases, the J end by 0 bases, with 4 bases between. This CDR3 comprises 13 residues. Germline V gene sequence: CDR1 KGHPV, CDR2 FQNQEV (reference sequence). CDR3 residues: CASSLPANTEVFF. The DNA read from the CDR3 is TGTGCCAGCAGTCTGCCAGCAAACACAGAAGTCTTC.

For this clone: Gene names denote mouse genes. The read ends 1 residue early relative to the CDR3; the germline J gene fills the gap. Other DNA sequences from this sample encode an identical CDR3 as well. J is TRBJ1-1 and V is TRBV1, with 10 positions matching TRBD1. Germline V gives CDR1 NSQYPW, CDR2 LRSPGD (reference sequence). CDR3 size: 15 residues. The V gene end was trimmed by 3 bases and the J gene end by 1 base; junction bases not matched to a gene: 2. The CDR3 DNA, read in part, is TGCACCTGCAGTGCCCGGGACAGGGGGAACACAGAAGTCTTC. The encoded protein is CTCSARDRGNTEVF. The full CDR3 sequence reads CTCSARDRGNTEVFF.

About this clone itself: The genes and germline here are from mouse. This CDR3 reads CASSLSWQKDTQYF. The covered CDR3 bases are TGTGCTAGCAGTTTATCGTGGCAGAAAGACACCCAGTAC. The gene calls are TRBV29 and TRBJ2-5; D is unresolved. The sequenced fragment ends 1 residue before the CDR3 boundary, so the rest is inferred from the germline J gene. Germline CDR1 MSHET, CDR2 SYDVDS. Trimming cost V 0 bases and J 4 bases, with 8 bases left between them. CDR3 length equals 14 residues. The full variable domain, rest sourced from reference TRBV29 and TRBJ2-5, is DMKVTQMPRYLIKRMGENVLLECGQDMSHETMYWYRQDPGLGLQLIYISYDVDSNSEGDIPKGYRVSRKKREHFSLILDSAKTNQTSVYFCASSLSWQKDTQYFGPGTRLLVL.

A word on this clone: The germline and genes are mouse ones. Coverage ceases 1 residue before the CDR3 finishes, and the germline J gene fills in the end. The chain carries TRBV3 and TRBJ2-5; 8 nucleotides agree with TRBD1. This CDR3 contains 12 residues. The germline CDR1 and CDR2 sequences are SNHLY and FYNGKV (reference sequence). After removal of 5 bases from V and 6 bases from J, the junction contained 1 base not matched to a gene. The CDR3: CASSRTGDTQYF. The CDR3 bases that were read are TGTGCCAGCAGCCGGACAGGGGACACCCAGTAC.

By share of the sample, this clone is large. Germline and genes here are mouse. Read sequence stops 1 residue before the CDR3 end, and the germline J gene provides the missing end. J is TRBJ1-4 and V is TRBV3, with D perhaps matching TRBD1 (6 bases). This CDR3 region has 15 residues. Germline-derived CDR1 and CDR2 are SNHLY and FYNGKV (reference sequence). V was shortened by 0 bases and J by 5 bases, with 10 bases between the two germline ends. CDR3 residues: CASSLAQGSNERLFF. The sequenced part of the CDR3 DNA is TGTGCCAGCAGCTTAGCACAGGGAAGTAACGAAAGATTATTT.

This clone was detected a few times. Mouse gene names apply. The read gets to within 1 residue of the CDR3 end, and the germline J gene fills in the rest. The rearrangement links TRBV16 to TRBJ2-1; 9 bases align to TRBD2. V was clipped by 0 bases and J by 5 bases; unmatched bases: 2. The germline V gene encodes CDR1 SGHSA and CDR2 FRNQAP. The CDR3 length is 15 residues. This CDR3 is CASSLEHWGDAEQFF. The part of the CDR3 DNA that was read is TGTGCAAGCAGCTTAGAGCACTGGGGGGATGCTGAGCAGTTC.

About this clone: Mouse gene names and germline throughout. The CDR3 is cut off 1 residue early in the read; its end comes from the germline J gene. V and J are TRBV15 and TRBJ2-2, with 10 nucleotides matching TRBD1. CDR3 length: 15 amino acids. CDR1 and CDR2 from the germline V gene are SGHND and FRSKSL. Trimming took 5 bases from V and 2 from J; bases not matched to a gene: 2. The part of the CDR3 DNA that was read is TGTGCCAGCAGTCGACAGGGGGCGAACACCGGGCAGCTCTAC. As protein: CASSRQGANTGQLY. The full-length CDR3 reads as CASSRQGANTGQLYF.

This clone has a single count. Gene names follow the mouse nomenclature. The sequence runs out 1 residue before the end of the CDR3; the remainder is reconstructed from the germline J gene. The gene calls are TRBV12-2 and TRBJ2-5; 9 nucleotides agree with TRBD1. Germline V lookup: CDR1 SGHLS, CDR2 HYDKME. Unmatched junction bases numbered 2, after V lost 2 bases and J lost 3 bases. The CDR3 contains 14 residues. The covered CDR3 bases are TGTGCCAGCTCTCCCGGGACAGGGCAAGACACCCAGTAC. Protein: CASSPGTGQDTQY. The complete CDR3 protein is CASSPGTGQDTQYF.

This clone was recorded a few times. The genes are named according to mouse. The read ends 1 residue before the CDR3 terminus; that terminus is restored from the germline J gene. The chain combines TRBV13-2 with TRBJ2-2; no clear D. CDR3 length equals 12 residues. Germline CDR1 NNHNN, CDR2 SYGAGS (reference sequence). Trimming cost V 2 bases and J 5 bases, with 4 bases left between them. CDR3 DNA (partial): TGTGCCAGCGGTGACGGGACCGGGCAGCTCTAC. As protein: CASGDGTGQLY. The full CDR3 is CASGDGTGQLYF.

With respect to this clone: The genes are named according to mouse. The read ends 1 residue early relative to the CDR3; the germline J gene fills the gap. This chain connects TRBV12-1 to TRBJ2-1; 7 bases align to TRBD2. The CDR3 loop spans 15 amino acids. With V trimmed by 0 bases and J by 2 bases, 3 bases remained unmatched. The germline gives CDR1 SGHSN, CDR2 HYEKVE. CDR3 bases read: TGTGCCAGCTCTCTCGGACTGGTCTACTATGCTGAGCAGTTC. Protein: CASSLGLVYYAEQF. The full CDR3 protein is CASSLGLVYYAEQFF.

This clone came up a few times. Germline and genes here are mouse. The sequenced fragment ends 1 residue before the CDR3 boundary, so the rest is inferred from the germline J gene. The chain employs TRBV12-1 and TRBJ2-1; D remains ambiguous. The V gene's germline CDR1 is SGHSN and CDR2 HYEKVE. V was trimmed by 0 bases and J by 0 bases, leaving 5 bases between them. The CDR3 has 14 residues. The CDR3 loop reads CASSLDYNYAEQFF. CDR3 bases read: TGTGCCAGCTCTCTCGATTATAACTATGCTGAGCAGTTC.

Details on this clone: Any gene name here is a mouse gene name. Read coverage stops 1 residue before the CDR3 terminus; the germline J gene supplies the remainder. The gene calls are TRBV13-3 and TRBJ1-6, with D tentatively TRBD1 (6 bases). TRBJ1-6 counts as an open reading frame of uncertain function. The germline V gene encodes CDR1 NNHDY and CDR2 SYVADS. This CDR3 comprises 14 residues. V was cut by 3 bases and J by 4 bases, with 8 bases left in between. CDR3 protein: CASSGGQYNSPLYF. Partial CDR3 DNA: TGTGCCAGCAGTGGGGGACAATATAATTCGCCCCTCTAC.

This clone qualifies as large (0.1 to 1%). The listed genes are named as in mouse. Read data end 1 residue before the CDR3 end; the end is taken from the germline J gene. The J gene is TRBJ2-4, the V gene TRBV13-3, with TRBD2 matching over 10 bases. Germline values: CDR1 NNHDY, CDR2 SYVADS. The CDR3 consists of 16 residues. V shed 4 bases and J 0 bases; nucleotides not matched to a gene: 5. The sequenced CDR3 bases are TGTGCCAGCAGTCCCGGGACTGGGGCCAGTCAAAACACCTTGTAC. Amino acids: CASSPGTGASQNTLY. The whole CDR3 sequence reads CASSPGTGASQNTLYF.

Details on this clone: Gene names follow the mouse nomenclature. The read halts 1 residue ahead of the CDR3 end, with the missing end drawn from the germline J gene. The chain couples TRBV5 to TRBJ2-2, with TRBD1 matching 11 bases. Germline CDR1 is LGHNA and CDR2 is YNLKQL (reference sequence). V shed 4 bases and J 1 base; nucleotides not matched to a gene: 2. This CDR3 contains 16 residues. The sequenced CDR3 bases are TGTGCCAGCAGCCTAGGGACAGGGGGAAACACCGGGCAGCTCTAC. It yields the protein CASSLGTGGNTGQLY. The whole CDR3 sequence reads CASSLGTGGNTGQLYF.

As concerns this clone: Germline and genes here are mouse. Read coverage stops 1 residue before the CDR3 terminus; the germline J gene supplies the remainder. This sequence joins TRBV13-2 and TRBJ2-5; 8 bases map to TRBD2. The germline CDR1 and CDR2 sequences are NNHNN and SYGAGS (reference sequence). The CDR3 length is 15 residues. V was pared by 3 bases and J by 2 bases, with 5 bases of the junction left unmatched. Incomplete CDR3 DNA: TGTGCCAGCGGTGGCTGGGGGGCCCTCCAAGACACCCAGTAC. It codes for CASGGWGALQDTQY. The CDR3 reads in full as CASGGWGALQDTQYF.

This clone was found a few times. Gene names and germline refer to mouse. CDR3 in amino acids: CASSHPGQNTGQLYF. The part of the CDR3 DNA that was read is TGTGCTAGCAGTCATCCGGGACAAAACACCGGGCAGCTCTAC. This chain uses TRBV21 with TRBJ2-2, with D tentatively TRBD1 (6 bases). The CDR3 extends 1 residue past the end of the read, so its final part is completed from the germline J gene. TRBV21 is noted as an ORF with a role that remains uncertain. V lost 3 bases, J lost 1 base, and 9 bases lay in between. The CDR3 sequence is 15 residues long.

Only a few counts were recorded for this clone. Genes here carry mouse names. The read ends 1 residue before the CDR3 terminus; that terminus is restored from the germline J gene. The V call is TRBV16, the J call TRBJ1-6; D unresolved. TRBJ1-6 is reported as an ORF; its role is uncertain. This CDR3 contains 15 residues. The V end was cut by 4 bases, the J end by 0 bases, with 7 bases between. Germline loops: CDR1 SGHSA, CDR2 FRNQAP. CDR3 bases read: TGTGCAAGCAGCTCCGGGGATTCCTATAATTCGCCCCTCTAC. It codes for CASSSGDSYNSPLY. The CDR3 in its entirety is CASSSGDSYNSPLYF.

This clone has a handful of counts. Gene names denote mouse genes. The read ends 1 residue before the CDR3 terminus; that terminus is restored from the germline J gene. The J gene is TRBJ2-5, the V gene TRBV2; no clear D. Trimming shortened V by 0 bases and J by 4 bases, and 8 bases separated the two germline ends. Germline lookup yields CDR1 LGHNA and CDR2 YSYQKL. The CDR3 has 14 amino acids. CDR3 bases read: TGTGCCAGCAGCCAAGAGGCAGGAAAAGACACCCAGTAC. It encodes CASSQEAGKDTQY. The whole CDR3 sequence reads CASSQEAGKDTQYF. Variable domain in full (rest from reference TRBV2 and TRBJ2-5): DPKIIQKPKYLVAVTGSEKILICEQYLGHNAMYWYRQSAKKPLEFMFSYSYQKLMDNQTASSRFQPQSSKKNHLDLQITALKPDDSATYFCASSQEAGKDTQYFGPGTRLLVL.

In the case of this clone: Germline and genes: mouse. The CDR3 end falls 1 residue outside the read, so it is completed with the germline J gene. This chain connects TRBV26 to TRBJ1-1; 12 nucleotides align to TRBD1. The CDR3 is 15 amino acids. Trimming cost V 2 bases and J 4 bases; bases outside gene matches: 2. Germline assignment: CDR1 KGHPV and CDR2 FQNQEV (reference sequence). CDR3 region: CASSLGTGGGTEVFF. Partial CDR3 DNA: TGTGCCAGCAGTCTGGGGACAGGGGGCGGCACAGAAGTCTTC. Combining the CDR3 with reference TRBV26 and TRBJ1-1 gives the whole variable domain NSKVIQTPRYLVKGQGQKAKMRCIPEKGHPVVFWYQQNKNNEFKFLINFQNQEVLQQIDMTEKRFSAECPSNSPCSLEIQSSEAGDSALYLCASSLGTGGGTEVFFGKGTRLTVV.

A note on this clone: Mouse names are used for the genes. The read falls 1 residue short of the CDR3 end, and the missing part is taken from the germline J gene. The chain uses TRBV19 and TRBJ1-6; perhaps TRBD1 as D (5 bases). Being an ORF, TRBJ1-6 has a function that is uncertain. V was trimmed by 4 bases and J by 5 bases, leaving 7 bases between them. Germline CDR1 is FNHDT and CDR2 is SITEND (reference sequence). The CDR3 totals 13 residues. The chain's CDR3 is CASSFRDNSPLYF. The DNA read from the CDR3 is TGTGCCAGCAGTTTCAGGGATAATTCGCCCCTCTAC.

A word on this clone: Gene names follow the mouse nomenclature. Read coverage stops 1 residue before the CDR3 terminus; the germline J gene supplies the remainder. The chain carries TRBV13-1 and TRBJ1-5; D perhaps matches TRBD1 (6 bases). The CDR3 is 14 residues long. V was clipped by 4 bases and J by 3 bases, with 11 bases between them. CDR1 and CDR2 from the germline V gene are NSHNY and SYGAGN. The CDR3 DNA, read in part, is TGTGCCAGCAGTTGGGGGGGCGCCAACCAGGCTCCGCTT. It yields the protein CASSWGGANQAPL. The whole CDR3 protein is CASSWGGANQAPLF.

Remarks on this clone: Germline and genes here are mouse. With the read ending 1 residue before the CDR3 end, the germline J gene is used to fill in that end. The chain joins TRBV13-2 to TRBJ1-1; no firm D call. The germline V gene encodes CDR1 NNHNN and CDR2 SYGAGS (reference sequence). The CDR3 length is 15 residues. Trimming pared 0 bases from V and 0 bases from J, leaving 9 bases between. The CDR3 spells CASGDASGANTEVFF. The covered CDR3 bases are TGTGCCAGCGGTGATGCGTCAGGTGCAAACACAGAAGTCTTC.

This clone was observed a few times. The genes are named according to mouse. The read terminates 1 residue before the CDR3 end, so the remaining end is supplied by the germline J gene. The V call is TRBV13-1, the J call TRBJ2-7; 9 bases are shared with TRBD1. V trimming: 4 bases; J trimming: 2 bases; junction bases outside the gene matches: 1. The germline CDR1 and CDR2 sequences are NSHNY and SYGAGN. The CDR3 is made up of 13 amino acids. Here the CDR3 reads CASSRQGAYEQYF. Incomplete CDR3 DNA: TGTGCCAGCAGTAGACAGGGGGCCTATGAACAGTAC.

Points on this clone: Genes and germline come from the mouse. The CDR3 bases that were read are TGCACCTGCAGTGGTCAGGGGACAAACTCCGACTACACC. Amino acid sequence: CTCSGQGTNSDYT. In full, the CDR3 reads CTCSGQGTNSDYTF. The chain couples TRBV1 to TRBJ1-2; D possibly corresponds to TRBD1 (6 bases). The read ends 1 residue early relative to the CDR3; the germline J gene fills the gap. The V end was cut by 4 bases, the J end by 0 bases, with 9 bases between. Per the germline V gene, CDR1 is NSQYPW and CDR2 is LRSPGD (reference sequence). The CDR3 sequence is 14 residues long.